This T cell receptor beta chain originates from a study of T-cell reconstitution after alpha-beta-depleted transplantation in children. General study findings and limits: Several hundred expanded graft clones reportedly gave rise to the alpha-beta T cells present about two months after transplant. T-cell numbers and diversity one year post-transplant derived largely from freshly generated T cells. Surviving thymic progenitors and recipient T cells were the source of high TCRbeta diversity at day 60 in some patients.

About this clonotype itself: What it binds is unknown.

Unique molecular identifiers tagged the TCRbeta library. One entry per CDR3 protein results from TCRdb running MiXCR on the PCR reads. Here the sample spans 250,000 to 400,000 distinct CDR3 sequences, around 20% being singletons. CDR3 length: 14 amino acids. Germline V lookup: CDR1 LGHDT, CDR2 YNNKEL (reference sequence). Deletions cut 1 base from V and 0 bases from J, with 6 bases between. This rearrangement joins TRBV3-1 to TRBJ1-1; D unclear. This receptor was identified in a male patient younger than 18 who had a stem cell transplant for acute lymphoblastic leukemia, so the T cells may come from the graft donor. The sample consisted of PBMCs, mostly from graft donor cells, taken 180 days after TCRalphabeta/CD19-depleted stem cell transplant. This chain's CDR3 is CASSQGLLNTEAFF. CDR3 sequence (DNA): TGTGCCAGCAGCCAAGGCCTATTGAACACTGAAGCTTTCTTT. Filled out from reference TRBV3-1 and TRBJ1-1, the complete variable domain reads DTAVSQTPKYLVTQMGNDKSIKCEQNLGHDTMYWYKQDSKKFLKIMFSYNNKELIINETVPNRFSPKSPDKAHLNLHINSLELGDSAVYFCASSQGLLNTEAFFGQGTRLTVV.